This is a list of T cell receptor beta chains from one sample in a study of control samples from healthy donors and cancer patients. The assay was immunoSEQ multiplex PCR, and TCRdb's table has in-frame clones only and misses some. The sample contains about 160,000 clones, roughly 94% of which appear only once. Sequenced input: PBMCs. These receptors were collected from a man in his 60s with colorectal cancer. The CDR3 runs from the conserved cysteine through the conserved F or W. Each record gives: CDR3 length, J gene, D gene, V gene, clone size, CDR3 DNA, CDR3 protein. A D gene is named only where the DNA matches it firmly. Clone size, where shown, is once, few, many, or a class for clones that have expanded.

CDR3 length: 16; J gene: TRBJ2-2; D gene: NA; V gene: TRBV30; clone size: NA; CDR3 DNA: TGTGCCTGGAGTCCTGACAGGAGCCCGAACACCGGGGAGCTGTTTTTT; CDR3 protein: CAWSPDRSPNTGELFF
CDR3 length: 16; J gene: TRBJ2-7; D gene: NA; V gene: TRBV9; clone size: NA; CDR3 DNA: TGTGCCAGCAGCGTAGGAGGGGGGGGCAGCTCCTACGAGCAGTACTTC; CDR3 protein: CASSVGGGGSSYEQYF
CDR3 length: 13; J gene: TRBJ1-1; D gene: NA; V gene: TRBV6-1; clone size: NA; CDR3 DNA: TGTGCCAGCAGTGAAGTACAGGATAGAGAAGCTTTCTTT; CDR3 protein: CASSEVQDREAFF
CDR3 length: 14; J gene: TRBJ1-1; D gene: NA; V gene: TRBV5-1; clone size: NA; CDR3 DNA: TGCGCCAGCAGTTTGACCCAGGTGAACACTGAAGCTTTCTTT; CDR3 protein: CASSLTQVNTEAFF
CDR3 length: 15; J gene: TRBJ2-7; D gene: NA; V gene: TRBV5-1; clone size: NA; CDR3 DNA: TGCGCCAGCAGCTTGGTTGATAGAGCCTCCTACGAGCAGTACTTC; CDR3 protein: CASSLVDRASYEQYF
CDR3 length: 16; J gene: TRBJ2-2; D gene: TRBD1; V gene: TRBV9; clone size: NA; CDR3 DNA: TGTGCCAGCAGCGTATCAGGGGGCGCGAACACCGGGGAGCTGTTTTTT; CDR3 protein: CASSVSGGANTGELFF
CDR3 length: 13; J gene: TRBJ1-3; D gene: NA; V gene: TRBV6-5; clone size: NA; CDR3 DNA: TGTGCCAGCACCCCCGGGGGCGGAAACACCATATATTTT; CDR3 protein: CASTPGGGNTIYF
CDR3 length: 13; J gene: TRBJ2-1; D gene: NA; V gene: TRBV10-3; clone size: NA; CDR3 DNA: TGTGCCATCAGTCGGGGGGACACTAATGAGCAGTTCTTC; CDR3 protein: CAISRGDTNEQFF
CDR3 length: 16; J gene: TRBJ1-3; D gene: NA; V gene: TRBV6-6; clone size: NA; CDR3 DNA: TGTGCCAGCAGTCGATTTGGGGGACGCTCTGGAAACACCATATATTTT; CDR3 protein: CASSRFGGRSGNTIYF
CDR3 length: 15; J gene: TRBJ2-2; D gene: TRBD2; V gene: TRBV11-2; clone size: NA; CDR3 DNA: TGTGCCAGCAGATTAAGCGGGGGGGACACCGGGGAGCTGTTTTTT; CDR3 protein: CASRLSGGDTGELFF
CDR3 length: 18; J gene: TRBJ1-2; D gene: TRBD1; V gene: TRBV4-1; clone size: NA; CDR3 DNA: TGCGCCAGCAGCCTTGGTCCCGGGACAGGGGCACGTAACTATGGCTACACCTTC; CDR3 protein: CASSLGPGTGARNYGYTF
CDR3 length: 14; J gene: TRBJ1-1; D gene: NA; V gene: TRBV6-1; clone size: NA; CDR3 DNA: TGTGCCAGCAGTGAAGGGCCCCTCGACACTGAAGCTTTCTTT; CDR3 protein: CASSEGPLDTEAFF
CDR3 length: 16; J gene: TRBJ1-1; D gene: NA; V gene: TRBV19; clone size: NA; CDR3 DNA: TGTGCCAGTAGTATAGATCGGGTCAGCCTGAACACTGAAGCTTTCTTT; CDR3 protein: CASSIDRVSLNTEAFF
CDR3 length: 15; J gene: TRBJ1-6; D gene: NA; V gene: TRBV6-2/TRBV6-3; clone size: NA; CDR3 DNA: TGTGCCAGCAGTTACTCTGGACGGGATAATTCACCCCTCCACTTT; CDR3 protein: CASSYSGRDNSPLHF
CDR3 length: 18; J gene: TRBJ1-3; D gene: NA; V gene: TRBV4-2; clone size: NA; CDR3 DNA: TGTGCCAGCAGCCAAGGGGGGAGCAGGGGATACTCTGGAAACACCATATATTTT; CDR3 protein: CASSQGGSRGYSGNTIYF
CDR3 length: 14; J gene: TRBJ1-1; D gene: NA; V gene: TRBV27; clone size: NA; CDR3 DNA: TGTGCCAGCAGGGGAGGTGCTTTTTACACTGAAGCTTTCTTT; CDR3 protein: CASRGGAFYTEAFF
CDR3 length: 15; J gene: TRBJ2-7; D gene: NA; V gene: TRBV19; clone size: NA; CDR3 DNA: TGTGCCAGTAGACCAAACCGGGATAAAATTTACGAGCAGTACTTC; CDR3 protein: CASRPNRDKIYEQYF
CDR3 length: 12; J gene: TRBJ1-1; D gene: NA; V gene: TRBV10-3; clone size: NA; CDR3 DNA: TGTGCCATCAGCGGGGGAAACACTGAAGCTTTCTTT; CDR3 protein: CAISGGNTEAFF
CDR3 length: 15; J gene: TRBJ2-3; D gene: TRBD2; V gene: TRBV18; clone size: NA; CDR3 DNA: TGTGCCAGCTCACCACCGTCGGGGGGGGCAGATACGCAGTATTTT; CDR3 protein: CASSPPSGGADTQYF
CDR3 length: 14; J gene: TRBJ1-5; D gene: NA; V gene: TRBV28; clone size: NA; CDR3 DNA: TGTGCCAGCAGTTTAGACAGGCGTAATCAGCCCCAGCATTTT; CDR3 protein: CASSLDRRNQPQHF
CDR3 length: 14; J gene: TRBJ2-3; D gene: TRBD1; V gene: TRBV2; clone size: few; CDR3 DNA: TGTGCCAGCCCCGACAGGGAAGGGGCAGATACGCAGTATTTT; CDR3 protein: CASPDREGADTQYF
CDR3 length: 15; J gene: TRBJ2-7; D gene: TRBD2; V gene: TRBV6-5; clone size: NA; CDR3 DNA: TGTGCCAGCAGTTACATAATCGGGGGGGTGGACGAGCAGTACTTC; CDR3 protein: CASSYIIGGVDEQYF
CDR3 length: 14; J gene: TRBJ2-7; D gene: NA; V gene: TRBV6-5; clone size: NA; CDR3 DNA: TGTGCCAGCGGGGGGGGGACAGAATTCTACGAGCAGTACTTC; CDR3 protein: CASGGGTEFYEQYF
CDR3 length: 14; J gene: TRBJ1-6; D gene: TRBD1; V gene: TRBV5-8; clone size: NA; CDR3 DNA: TGTGCCAGCAGGACCGGGACAGGCAATTCACCCCTCCACTTT; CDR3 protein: CASRTGTGNSPLHF
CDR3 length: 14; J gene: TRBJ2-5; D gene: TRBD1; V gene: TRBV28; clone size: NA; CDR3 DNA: TGTGCCAGCAGTCAGACAGGGATCAGAGAGACCCAGTACTTC; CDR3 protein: CASSQTGIRETQYF
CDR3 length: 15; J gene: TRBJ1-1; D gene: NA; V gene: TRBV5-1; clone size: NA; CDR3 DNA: TGCGCCAGCAGCTTGGCCGTAGAGCTGAACACTGAAGCTTTCTTT; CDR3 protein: CASSLAVELNTEAFF
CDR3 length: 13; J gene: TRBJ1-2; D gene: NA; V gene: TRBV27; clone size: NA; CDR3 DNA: TGTGCCAGCAGCGACCGGCAGGGAGATGGCTACACCTTC; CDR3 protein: CASSDRQGDGYTF
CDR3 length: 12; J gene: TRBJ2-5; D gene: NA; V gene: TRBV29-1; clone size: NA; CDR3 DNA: TGCAGCCTTACGGAGAGGGGAGAGACCCAGTACTTC; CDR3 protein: CSLTERGETQYF
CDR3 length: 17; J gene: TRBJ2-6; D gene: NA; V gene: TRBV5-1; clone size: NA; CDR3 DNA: TGCGCCAGCAGTCCCCGGAGGGGATTTTCTGGGGCCAACGTCCTGACTTTC; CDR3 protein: CASSPRRGFSGANVLTF
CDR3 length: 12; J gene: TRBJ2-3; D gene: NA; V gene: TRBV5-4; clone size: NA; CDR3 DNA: TGTGCCAGCAGCCTGAATTCAGATACGCAGTATTTT; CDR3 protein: CASSLNSDTQYF
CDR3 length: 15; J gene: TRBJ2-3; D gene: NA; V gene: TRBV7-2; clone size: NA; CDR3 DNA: TGTGCCAGCAGCCTCCAAGGCGGCTACACAGATACGCAGTATTTT; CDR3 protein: CASSLQGGYTDTQYF